A selection of T cell receptor beta chains follows, all from one sample in a study of early T cells in non-severe SARS-CoV-2 infection. A single record per CDR3 protein comes from TCRdb applying MiXCR to the 5' RACE reads. The top ten clones hold roughly 6.2% of a sample with roughly 100,000 distinct CDR3 sequences, around 13% of them seen once. The sample taken for sequencing was whole blood. The receptors stem from an adult who was a healthcare worker with PCR-confirmed SARS-CoV-2 infection or an uninfected control (not recorded which). Both conserved end residues are part of each CDR3. The D gene is left open where the match is weak. The size entry is marked missing in some rows and otherwise reads once, few, many or a size class.

>12|many|TRBJ1-2|TRBV3-1|NA
CASSRLGYGYTF
TGTGCCAGCAGCCGTTTGGGCTATGGCTACACCTTC
>14|NA|TRBJ1-6|TRBV7-2|NA
CASSQGSYNSPLHF
TGTGCCAGCAGTCAGGGCTCCTATAATTCACCCCTCCACTTT
>17|many|TRBJ1-2|TRBV2|NA
CASSDVAADPANYGYTF
TGTGCCAGCAGTGATGTGGCGGCGGATCCGGCTAACTATGGCTACACCTTC
>13|NA|TRBJ2-1|TRBV19|NA
CASSIGGRLEQFF
TGTGCCAGTAGTATAGGGGGGCGCCTAGAGCAGTTCTTC
>12|few|TRBJ2-1|TRBV29-1|NA
CSAERVSNEQFF
TGCAGCGCTGAGCGAGTATCGAATGAGCAGTTCTTC
>14|NA|TRBJ2-5|TRBV20-1|TRBD2
CSARGLANQETQYF
TGCAGTGCTAGGGGACTAGCGAATCAAGAGACCCAGTACTTC
>15|few|TRBJ2-7|TRBV11-2|NA
CASSLAASANYEQYF
TGTGCCAGCAGCTTAGCGGCTAGCGCTAACTACGAGCAGTACTTC
>17|NA|TRBJ2-3|TRBV7-8|TRBD1
CASSNLYDRGGTDTQYF
TGTGCCAGCAGCAACCTCTATGACAGGGGAGGTACAGATACGCAGTATTTT
>13|NA|TRBJ2-3|TRBV10-3|NA
CAIRVGDTDTQYF
TGTGCCATCAGGGTCGGTGACACAGATACGCAGTATTTT
>15|few|TRBJ2-7|TRBV20-1|TRBD1
CSARDPGTGIYEQYF
TGCAGTGCTAGAGACCCCGGGACAGGGATATACGAGCAGTACTTC